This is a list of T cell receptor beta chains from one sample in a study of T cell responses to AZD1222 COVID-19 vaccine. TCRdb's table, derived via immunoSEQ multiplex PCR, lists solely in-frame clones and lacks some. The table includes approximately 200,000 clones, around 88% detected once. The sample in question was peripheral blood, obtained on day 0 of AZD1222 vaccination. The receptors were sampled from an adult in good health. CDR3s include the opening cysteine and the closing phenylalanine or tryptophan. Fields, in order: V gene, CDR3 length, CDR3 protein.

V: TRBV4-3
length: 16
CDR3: CASSQNERDRDEKLFF

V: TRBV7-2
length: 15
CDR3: CASSSSGERNQPQHF

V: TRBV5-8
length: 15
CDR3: CASSPRGHVFEKLFF

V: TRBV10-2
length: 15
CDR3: CASRGSGGAYETQYF

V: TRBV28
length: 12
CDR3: CASATGAGELFF

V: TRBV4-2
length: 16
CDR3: CASSPTGGGNTGELFF

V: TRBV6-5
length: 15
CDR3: CASISGTESNQPQHF

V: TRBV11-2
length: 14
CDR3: CASSLGWYHDGYTF

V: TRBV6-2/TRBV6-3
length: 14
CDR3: CASSSPGFTDTQYF

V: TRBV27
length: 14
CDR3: CASGGGQVNSPLHF

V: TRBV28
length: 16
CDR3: CASRGTASSYNSPLHF

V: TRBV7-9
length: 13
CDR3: CASSLDVGTEAFF

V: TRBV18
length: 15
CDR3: CASSPKTGSDQPQHF

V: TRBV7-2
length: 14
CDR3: CASSQGQLGNTIYF

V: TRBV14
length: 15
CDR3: CASRLQGGAKNEQFF

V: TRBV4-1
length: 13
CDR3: CASSPAETGRYAF

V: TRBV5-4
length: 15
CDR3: CASSLQPGANQPQHF

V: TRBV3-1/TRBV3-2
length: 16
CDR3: CASSQARRGITGELFF

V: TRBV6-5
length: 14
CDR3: CASSYSRGQGEAFF

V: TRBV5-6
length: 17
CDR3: CASNPIPLAGDQETQYF

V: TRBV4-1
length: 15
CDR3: CASSQAFDGYVEQFF

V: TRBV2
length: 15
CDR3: CASTLLAGASGEQYF

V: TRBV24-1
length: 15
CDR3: CATSGSQDRGQPQHF

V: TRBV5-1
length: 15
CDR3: CASSLVTSTNEKLFF

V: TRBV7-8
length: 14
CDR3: CASSLAYVPGELFF

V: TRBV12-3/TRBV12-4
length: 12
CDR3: CASSPGGYEQYF

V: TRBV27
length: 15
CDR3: CASNQRGDPTGELFF

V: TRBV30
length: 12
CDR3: CACSTGGTEAFF